The TCR beta chain described here comes from a study of patients and donors after allogeneic stem cell transplantation. TCRdb itself ran the RT-PCR reads through MiXCR, one entry per CDR3 protein. The sample lists some 960,000 distinct CDR3 sequences, about a sixth occurring once. The CDR3 has 14 residues. Trimming cost V 2 bases and J 5 bases, with 13 bases left between them. CDR1 SEHNR and CDR2 FQNEAQ come from the germline V gene (reference sequence). This TCR was recovered from a human donor who was either an allogeneic HSCT recipient or a stem cell or donor lymphocyte infusion donor (not recorded which). It is not recorded whose cells these are; they may come from a transplant donor. The chain recombines TRBV7-9 with TRBJ2-7; D is perhaps TRBD1 (6 bases). Source material: blood, either unsorted or a sorted T cell fraction (not recorded which). The CDR3 sequence is CASSLLGGRDEQYF. CDR3 nucleotide sequence: TGTGCCAGCAGCTTACTTGGGGGCCGGGACGAGCAGTACTTC. Based on the CDR3 plus reference TRBV7-9 and TRBJ2-7, the full variable domain is DTGVSQNPRHKITKRGQNVTFRCDPISEHNRLYWYRQTLGQGPEFLTYFQNEAQLEKSRLLSDRFSAERPKGSFSTLEIQRTEQGDSAMYLCASSLLGGRDEQYFGPGTRLTVT.